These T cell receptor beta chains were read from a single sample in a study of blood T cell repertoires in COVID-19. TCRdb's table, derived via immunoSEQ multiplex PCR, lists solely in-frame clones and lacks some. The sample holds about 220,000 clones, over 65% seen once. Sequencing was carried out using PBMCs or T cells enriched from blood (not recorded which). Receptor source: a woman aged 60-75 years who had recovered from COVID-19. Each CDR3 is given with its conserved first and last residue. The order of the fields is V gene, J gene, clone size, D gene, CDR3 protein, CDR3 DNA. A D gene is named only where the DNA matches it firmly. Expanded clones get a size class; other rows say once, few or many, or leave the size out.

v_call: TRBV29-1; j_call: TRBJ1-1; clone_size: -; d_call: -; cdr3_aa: CSVVSWRPGGSEAFF; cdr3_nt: TGCAGCGTTGTATCCTGGAGACCTGGTGGGTCTGAAGCTTTCTTT
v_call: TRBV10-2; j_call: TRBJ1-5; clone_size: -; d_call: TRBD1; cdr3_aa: CASGVTGVNQPQHF; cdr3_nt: TGCGCCAGCGGTGTGACAGGGGTCAATCAGCCCCAGCATTTT
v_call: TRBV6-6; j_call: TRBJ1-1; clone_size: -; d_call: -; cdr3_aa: CASSNQRESTEAFF; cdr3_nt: TGTGCCAGCAGTAACCAGCGCGAGAGCACTGAAGCTTTCTTT
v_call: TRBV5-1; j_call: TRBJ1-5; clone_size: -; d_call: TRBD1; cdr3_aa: CASSLGQGTNQPQHF; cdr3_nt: TGCGCCAGCAGCTTGGGACAGGGGACTAATCAGCCCCAGCATTTT
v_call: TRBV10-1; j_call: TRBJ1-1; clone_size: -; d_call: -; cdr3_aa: CASSAGGMNTEAFF; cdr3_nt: TGCGCCAGCAGTGCGGGCGGGATGAACACTGAAGCTTTCTTT
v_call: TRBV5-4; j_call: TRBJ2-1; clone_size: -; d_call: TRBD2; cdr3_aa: CASSLGGTSSVREQFF; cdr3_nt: TGTGCCAGCAGCTTGGGGGGGACTAGCAGCGTCAGGGAGCAGTTCTTC
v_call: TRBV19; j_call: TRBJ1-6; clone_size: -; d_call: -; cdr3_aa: CASDDWEGNSPLHF; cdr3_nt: TGTGCCAGCGACGACTGGGAGGGTAATTCACCCCTCCACTTT
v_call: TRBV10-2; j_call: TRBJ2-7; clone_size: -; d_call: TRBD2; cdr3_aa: CASSGTSGSGNEQYF; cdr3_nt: TGCGCCAGCAGTGGGACTAGCGGGAGCGGCAACGAGCAGTACTTC
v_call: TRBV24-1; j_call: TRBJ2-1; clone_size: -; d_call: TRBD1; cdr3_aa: CATSDSGGARNEQFF; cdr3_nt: TGTGCCACCAGTGATTCAGGGGGCGCGCGCAATGAGCAGTTCTTC
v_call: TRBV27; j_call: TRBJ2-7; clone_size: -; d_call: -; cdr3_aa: CASSLSTSGIYEQYF; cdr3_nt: TGTGCCAGCAGTTTAAGTACCTCGGGGATATACGAGCAGTACTTC
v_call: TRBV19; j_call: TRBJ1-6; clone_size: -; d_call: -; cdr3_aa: CASSIAQGGYSPLHF; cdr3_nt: TGTGCCAGTAGTATAGCACAGGGCGGGTATTCACCCCTCCACTTT
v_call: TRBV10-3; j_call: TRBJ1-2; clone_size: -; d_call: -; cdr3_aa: CAISEPGHPTRGYTF; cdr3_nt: TGTGCCATCAGTGAACCGGGACACCCAACTAGAGGCTACACCTTC
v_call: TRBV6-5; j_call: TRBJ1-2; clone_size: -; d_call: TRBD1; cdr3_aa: CASSPAGTGINGYTF; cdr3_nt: TGTGCCAGCAGCCCAGCCGGGACAGGGATTAATGGCTACACCTTC
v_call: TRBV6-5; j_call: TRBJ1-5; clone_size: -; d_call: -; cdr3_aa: CASWGDSNQPRHF; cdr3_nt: TGTGCCAGCTGGGGAGATAGCAATCAGCCCCGGCATTTT
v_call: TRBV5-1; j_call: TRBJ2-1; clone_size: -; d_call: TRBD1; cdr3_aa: CASSRDRGGPYNEQFF; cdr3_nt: TGCGCCAGCAGCCGGGACAGGGGTGGCCCCTACAATGAGCAGTTCTTC
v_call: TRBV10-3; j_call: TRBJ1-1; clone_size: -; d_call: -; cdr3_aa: CAISELGGSYGEAFF; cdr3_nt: TGTGCCATCAGTGAGCTAGGTGGGTCGTACGGTGAAGCTTTCTTT
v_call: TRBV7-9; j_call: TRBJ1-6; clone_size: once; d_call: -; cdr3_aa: CASSLAGRGNSPLHF; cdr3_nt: TGTGCCAGCAGCTTAGCAGGGCGGGGAAATTCACCCCTCCACTTT
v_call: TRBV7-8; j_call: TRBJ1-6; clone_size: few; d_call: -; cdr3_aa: CASSLAARGGSSYNSPLHF; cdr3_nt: TGTGCCAGCAGCTTAGCAGCGAGAGGGGGAAGCTCCTATAATTCACCCCTCCACTTT
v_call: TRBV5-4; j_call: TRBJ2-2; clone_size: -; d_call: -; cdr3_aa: CASSSARTGELFF; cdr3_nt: TGTGCCAGCAGCTCCGCACGGACCGGGGAGCTGTTTTTT
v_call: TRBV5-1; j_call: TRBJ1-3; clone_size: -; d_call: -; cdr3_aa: CASSQAPSTSSGNTIYF; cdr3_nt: TGCGCCAGCAGTCAAGCGCCTTCAACCTCCTCTGGAAACACCATATATTTT
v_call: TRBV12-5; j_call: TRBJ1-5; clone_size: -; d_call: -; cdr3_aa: CASGLGGRHQPQHF; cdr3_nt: TGTGCTAGTGGTTTGGGGGGGCGACATCAGCCCCAGCATTTT
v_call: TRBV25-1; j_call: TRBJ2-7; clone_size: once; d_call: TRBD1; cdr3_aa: CASSEGQGNYEQYF; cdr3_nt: TGTGCCAGCAGTGAGGGACAGGGAAACTACGAGCAGTACTTC
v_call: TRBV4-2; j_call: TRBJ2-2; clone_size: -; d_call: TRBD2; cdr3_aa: CASSQASGGTGELFF; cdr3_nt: TGTGCCAGCAGCCAGGCTAGCGGGGGGACCGGGGAGCTGTTTTTT
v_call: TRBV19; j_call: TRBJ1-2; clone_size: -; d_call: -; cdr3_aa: CASSIRRGYGYTF; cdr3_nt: TGTGCCAGTAGTATACGACGGGGGTATGGCTACACCTTC
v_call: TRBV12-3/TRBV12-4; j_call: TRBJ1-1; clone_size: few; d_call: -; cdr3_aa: CASIRQRNTEAFF; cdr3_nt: TGTGCCAGCATCCGACAGAGGAACACTGAAGCTTTCTTT
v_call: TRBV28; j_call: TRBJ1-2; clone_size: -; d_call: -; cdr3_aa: CASSLFGDYGYTF; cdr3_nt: TGTGCCAGCAGTTTATTCGGGGACTATGGCTACACCTTC
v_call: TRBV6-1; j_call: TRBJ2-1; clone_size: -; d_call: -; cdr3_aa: CASSEGQAPNEQFF; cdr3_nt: TGTGCCAGCAGTGAAGGACAGGCCCCCAATGAGCAGTTCTTC
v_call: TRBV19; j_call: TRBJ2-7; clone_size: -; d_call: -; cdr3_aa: CASTNSHYEQYF; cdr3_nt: TGTGCCAGTACCAATAGCCACTACGAGCAGTACTTC
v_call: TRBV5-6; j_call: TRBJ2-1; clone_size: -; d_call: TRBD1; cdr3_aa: CASSLDRGSYNEQFF; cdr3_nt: TGTGCCAGCAGCTTGGACAGGGGCTCCTACAATGAGCAGTTCTTC
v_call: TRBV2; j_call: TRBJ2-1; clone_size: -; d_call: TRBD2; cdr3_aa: CASILRGGRDPEFF; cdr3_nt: TGTGCCAGCATTCTCCGGGGGGGCCGGGACCCGGAGTTCTTC
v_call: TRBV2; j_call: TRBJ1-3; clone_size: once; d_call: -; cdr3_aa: CASSVVSSGNTIYF; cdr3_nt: TGTGCCAGCAGTGTAGTGAGCTCTGGAAACACCATATATTTT
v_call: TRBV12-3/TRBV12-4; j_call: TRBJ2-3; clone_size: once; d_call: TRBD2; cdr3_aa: CASSREVTDTQYF; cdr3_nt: TGTGCCAGCAGTCGGGAGGTGACAGATACGCAGTATTTT
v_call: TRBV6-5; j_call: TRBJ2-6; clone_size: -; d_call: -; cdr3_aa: CASSYHSGANVLTF; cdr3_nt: TGTGCCAGCAGTTACCACTCTGGGGCCAACGTCCTGACTTTC
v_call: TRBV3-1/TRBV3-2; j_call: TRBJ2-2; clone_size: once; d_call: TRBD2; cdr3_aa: CASSGGLAITGELFF; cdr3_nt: TGTGCCAGCAGCGGTGGACTAGCTATCACCGGGGAGCTGTTTTTT
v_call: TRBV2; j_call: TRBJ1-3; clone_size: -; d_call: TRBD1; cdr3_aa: CASSSSRDRGGGNTIYF; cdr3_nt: TGTGCCAGCAGCAGCAGTCGGGACAGGGGAGGTGGAAACACCATATATTTT
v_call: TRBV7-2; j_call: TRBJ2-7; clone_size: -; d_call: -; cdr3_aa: CASSPRRDSYEQYF; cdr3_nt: TGTGCCAGCAGCCCCCGCCGAGATTCCTACGAGCAGTACTTC
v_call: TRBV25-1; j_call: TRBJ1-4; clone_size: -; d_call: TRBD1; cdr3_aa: CASRDRGFEKLFF; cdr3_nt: TGTGCCAGCCGGGACAGGGGTTTTGAAAAACTGTTTTTT
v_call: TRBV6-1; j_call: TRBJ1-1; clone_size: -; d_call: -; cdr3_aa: CASSEAGQGRIRTNTEAFF; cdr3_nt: TGTGCCAGCAGTGAAGCGGGCCAGGGTCGGATCCGGACGAACACTGAAGCTTTCTTT
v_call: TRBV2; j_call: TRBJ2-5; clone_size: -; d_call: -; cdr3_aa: CASSGGGRETQYF; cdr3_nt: TGTGCCAGCAGTGGAGGGGGACGGGAGACCCAGTACTTC
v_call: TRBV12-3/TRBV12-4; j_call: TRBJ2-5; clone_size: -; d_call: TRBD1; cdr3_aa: CASKGTGQETQYF; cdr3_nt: TGTGCCAGCAAAGGGACAGGCCAAGAGACCCAGTACTTC
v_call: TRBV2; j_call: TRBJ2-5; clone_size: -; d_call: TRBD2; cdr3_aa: CASSERLAGGGETQYF; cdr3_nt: TGTGCCAGCAGTGAGAGACTAGCGGGAGGCGGAGAGACCCAGTACTTC
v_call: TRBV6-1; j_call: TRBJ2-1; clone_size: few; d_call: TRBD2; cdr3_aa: CASSKAGLAGGPNEQFF; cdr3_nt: TGTGCCAGCAGTAAAGCTGGACTAGCGGGAGGGCCCAATGAGCAGTTCTTC
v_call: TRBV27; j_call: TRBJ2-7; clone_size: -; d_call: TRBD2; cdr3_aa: CASSLRAGALYEQYF; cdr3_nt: TGTGCCAGCAGTTTACGAGCGGGAGCCCTCTACGAGCAGTACTTC
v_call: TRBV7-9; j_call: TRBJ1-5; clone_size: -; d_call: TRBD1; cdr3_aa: CASSLQGAQPQHF; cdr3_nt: TGTGCCAGCAGCCTACAGGGGGCACAGCCCCAGCATTTT
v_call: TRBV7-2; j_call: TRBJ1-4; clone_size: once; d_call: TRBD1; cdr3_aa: CASSSTGDAANEKLFF; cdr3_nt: TGTGCCAGCAGCTCGACAGGGGACGCGGCTAATGAAAAACTGTTTTTT
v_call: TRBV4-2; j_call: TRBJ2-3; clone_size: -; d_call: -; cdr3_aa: CASSQDGPYTQYF; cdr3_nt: TGTGCCAGCAGCCAAGATGGGCCCTATACGCAGTATTTT
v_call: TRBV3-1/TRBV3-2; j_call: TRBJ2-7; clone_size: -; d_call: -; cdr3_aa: CASSQGPSGSYEQYF; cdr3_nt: TGTGCCAGCAGCCAAGGACCCTCAGGTTCCTACGAGCAGTACTTC
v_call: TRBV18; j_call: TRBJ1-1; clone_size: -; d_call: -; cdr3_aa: CASSQAPEKFLNTEAFF; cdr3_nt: TGTGCCAGCTCACAGGCACCGGAGAAATTTTTGAACACTGAAGCTTTCTTT
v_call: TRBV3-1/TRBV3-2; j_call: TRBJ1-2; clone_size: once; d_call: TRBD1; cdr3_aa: CASSQARTGVYGYTF; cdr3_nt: TGTGCCAGCAGCCAAGCCCGAACAGGGGTCTATGGCTACACCTTC
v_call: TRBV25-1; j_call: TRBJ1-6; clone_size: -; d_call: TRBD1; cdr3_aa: CASSGDRGLNSPLHF; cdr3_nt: TGTGCCAGCAGCGGGGACAGGGGGCTCAATTCACCCCTCCACTTT
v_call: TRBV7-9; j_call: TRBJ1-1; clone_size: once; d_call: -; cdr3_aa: CASSLAGATGMDTEAFF; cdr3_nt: TGTGCCAGCAGCTTAGCGGGGGCTACAGGGATGGACACTGAAGCTTTCTTT
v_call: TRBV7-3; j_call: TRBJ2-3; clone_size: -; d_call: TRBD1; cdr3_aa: CASSLEAGTGGTDTQYF; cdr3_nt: TGTGCCAGCAGCTTAGAAGCGGGGACAGGGGGGACAGATACGCAGTATTTT
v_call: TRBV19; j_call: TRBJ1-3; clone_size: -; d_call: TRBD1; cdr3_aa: CASSTTGTAGNTIYF; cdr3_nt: TGTGCCAGTAGTACCACCGGGACAGCTGGAAACACCATATATTTT
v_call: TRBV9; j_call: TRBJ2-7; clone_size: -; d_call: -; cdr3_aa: CASSGGSSRYEQYF; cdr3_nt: TGTGCCAGCAGCGGAGGGTCGTCCAGGTACGAGCAGTACTTC
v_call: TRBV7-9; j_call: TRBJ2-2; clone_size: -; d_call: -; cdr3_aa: CASSLYQTANTGELFF; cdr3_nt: TGTGCCAGCAGTCTCTACCAGACAGCGAACACCGGGGAGCTGTTTTTT
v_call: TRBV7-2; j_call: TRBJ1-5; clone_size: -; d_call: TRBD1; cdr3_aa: CASSFHRGYEPQHF; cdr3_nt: TGTGCCAGCAGCTTCCACAGGGGGTACGAGCCCCAGCATTTT
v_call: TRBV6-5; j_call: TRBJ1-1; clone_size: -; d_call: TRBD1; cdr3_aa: CASTLGQGNTEAFF; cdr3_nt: TGTGCCAGCACCCTGGGACAGGGGAACACTGAAGCTTTCTTT
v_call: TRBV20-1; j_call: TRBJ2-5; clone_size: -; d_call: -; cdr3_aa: CSASPRSGRPGGTQYF; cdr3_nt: TGCAGTGCTAGTCCAAGGAGCGGGCGCCCTGGGGGGACCCAGTACTTC
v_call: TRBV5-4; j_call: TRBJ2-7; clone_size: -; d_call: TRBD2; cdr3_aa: CASSLLAGPSYEQYF; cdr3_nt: TGTGCCAGCAGCTTGTTAGCGGGGCCCTCCTACGAGCAGTACTTC
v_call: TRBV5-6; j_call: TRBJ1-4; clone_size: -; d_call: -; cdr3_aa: CASSSGATNEKLFF; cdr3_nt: TGTGCCAGCAGCTCGGGGGCAACTAATGAAAAACTGTTTTTT